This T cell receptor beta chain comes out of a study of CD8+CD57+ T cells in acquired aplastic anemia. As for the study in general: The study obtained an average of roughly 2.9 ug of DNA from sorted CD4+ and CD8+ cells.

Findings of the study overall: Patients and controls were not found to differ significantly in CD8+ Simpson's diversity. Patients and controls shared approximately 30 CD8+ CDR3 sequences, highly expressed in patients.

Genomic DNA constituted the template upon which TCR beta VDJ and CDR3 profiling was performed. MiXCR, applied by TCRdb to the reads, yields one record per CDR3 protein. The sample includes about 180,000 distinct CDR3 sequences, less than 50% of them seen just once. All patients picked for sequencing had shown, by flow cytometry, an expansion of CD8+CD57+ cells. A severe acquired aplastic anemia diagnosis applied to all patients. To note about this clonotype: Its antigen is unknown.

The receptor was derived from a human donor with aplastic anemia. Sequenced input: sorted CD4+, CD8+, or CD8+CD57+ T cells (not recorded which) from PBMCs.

CDR3 loop: CASLGRDTDTQYF. Here the CDR3 DNA reads TGTGCCAGCTTGGGCAGAGACACAGATACGCAGTATTTT. This chain links TRBV7-6 with TRBJ2-3; D is ambiguous. The CDR3 runs to 13 residues. From germline, CDR1 is SGHVS and CDR2 FNYEAQ. V was trimmed by 8 bases and J by 2 bases, leaving 11 bases between them.